This T cell receptor beta chain was captured by sequencing in a study of shared clonotypes between healthy human individuals. J was trimmed by 0 bases and V by 4 bases; bases with no gene match: 7. The length of the CDR3 is 16 residues. CDR1 is MNHNY and CDR2 is SVGAGI in the germline V gene (reference sequence). Findings and caveats of the study: Shared clonotypes: roughly 4.7% naive CD4, roughly 3.8% naive CD8, 2.3% memory CD4, 0.4% memory CD8. Represented diversity (both genetic and exposure-history) was limited by the small number of donors.

CD45RO-negative CD8 cells positively selected for CCR7 made up the naive population, which excluded terminally differentiated effector memory CD45RA+ cells. A deep-level run was used for the assay. Profiling relied on immunoSEQ multiplex PCR, and the TCRdb table lists in-frame clones only, not all of them. The repertoire holds about 1,900,000 clones, with about 95% as singletons. A note on this clone: What it binds is unknown.

The TCR originated in a man aged 18 to 30 in good health. The material sequenced was naive CD8+ T cells sorted from blood. The chain employs TRBV6-6 and TRBJ1-1; TRBD1 aligns across 8 bases. CDR3 bases: TGTGCCAGCAGTTTGCCCACAGGGGGTTTGAACACTGAAGCTTTCTTT. This sequence encodes CASSLPTGGLNTEAFF.